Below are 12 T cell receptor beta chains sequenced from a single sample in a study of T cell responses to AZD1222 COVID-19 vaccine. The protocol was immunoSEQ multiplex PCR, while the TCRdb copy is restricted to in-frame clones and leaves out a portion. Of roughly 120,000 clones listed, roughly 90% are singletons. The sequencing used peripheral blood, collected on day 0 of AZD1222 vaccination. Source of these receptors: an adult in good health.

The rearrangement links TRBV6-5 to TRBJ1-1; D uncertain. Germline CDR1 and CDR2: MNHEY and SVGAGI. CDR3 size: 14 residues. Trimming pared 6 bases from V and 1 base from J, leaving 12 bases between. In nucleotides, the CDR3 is TGTGCCAGCAGGCCCCCCACGGAGAACACTGAAGCTTTCTTT. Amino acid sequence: CASRPPTENTEAFF.

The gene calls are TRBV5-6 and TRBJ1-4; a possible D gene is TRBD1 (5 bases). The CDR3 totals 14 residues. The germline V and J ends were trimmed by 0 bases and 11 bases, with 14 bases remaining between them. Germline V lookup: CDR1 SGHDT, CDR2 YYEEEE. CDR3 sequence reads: CASSLEGPTQKLFF. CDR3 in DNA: TGTGCCAGCAGCTTGGAGGGGCCCACGCAGAAACTGTTTTTT.

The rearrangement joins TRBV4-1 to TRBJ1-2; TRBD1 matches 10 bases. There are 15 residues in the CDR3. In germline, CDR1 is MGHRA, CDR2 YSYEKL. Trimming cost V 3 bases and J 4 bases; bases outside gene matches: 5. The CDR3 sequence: CASSQGGQGLYGYTF. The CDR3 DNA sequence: TGCGCCAGCAGCCAGGGGGGACAGGGGCTCTATGGCTACACCTTC.

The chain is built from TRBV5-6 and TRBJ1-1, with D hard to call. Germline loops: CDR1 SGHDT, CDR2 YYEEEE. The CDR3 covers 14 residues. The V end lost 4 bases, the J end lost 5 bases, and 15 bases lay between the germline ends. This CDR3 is CASSAQVGWTEAFF. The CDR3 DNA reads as TGTGCCAGCAGCGCCCAGGTGGGGTGGACTGAAGCTTTCTTT.

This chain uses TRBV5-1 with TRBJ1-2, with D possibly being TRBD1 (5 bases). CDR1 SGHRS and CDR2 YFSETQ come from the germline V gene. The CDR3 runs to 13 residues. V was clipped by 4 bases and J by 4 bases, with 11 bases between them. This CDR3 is CASSGDGTYGYTF. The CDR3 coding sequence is TGCGCCAGCAGCGGGGACGGAACCTATGGCTACACCTTC. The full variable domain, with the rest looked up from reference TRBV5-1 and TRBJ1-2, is KAGVTQTPRYLIKTRGQQVTLSCSPISGHRSVSWYQQTPGQGLQFLFEYFSETQRNKGNFPGRFSGRQFSNSRSEMNVSTLELGDSALYLCASSGDGTYGYTFGSGTRLTVV.

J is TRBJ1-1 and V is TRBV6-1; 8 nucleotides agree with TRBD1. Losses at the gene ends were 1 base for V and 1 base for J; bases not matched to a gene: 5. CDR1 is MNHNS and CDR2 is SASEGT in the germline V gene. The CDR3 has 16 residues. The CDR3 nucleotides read TGTGCCAGCAGTGAAGGCTTCACAGGGGGGAACACTGAAGCTTTCTTT. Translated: CASSEGFTGGNTEAFF.

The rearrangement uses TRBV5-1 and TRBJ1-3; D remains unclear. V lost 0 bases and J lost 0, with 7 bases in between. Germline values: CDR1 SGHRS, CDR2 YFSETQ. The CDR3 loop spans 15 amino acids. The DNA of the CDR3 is TGCGCCAGCAGCTTGGACAGCAACTCTGGAAACACCATATATTTT. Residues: CASSLDSNSGNTIYF.

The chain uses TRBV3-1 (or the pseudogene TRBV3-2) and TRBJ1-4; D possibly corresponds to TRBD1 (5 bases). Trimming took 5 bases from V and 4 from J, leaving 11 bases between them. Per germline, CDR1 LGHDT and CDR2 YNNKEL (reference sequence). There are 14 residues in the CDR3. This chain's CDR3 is CASSEWGNNEKLFF. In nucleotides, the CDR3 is TGTGCCAGCAGCGAGTGGGGGAATAATGAAAAACTGTTTTTT.

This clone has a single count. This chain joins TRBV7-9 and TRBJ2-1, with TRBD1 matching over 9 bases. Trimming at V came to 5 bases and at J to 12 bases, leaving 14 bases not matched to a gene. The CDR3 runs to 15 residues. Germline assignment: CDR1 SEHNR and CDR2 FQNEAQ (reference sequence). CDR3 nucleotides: TGTGCCAGCAGCCCGCCGGGACAGGGATTAGGGGCGCAGTTCTTC. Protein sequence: CASSPPGQGLGAQFF.

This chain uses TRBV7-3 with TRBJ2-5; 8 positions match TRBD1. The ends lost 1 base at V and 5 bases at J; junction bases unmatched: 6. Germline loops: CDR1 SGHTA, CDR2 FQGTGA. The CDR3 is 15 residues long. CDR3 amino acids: CASSLMATGGETQYF. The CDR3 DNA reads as TGTGCCAGCAGCTTAATGGCCACAGGGGGGGAGACCCAGTACTTC.

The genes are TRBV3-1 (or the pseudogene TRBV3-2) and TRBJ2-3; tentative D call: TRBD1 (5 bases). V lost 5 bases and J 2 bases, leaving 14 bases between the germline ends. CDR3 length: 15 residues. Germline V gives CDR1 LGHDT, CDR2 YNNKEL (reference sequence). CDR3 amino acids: CASSTLGVTTDTQYF. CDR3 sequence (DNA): TGTGCCAGCAGCACGCTAGGGGTGACCACAGATACGCAGTATTTT.

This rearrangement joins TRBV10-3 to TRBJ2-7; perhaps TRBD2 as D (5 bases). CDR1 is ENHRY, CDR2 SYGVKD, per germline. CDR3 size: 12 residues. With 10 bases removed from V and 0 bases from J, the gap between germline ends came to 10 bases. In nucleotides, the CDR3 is TGTGCCACTGCCACTAGCTCCTACGAGCAGTACTTC. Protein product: CATATSSYEQYF.